Listed below are T cell receptor beta chains from one sample, sequenced in a study of regulatory T cells in long-lasting Graves disease. From the multiplex PCR reads, TCRdb called clonotypes with MiXCR, one entry per CDR3 protein. The data show over 650,000 distinct CDR3 sequences, with 25% to 30% seen just once and about 42% held by the top ten. Sequencing was performed on peripheral blood mononuclear cells (PBMCs), taken when the disease was refractory, from a patient treated with antithyroid drugs. These receptors all stem from a female donor with Graves disease. CDR3s include the opening cysteine and the closing phenylalanine or tryptophan. The D gene is left open where the match is weak. Size tells how often a clone was seen (once, few, many) or the class of an expanded clone, and some rows leave it out.

d_call	v_call	cdr3_length	clone_size	j_call	cdr3_aa	cdr3_nt
-	TRBV2	13	few	TRBJ2-5	CATALGYQETQYF	TGTGCCACAGCCCTGGGGTACCAAGAGACCCAGTACTTC
-	TRBV11-2	15	many	TRBJ2-5	CASSLGRVIQETQYF	TGTGCCAGCAGCTTAGGGAGAGTCATCCAAGAGACCCAGTACTTC
-	TRBV28	18	-	TRBJ1-2	CASSLRPAYRVKLEGYTF	TGTGCCAGCAGTTTAAGACCTGCTTACAGGGTGAAGCTAGAGGGCTACACCTTC
-	TRBV15	13	-	TRBJ2-7	CATSRTSSYEQYF	TGTGCCACCAGTCGGACGAGCTCCTACGAGCAGTACTTC
-	TRBV20-1	13	-	TRBJ1-2	CSAVSPTNYGYTF	TGCAGTGCTGTGTCCCCCACTAACTATGGCTACACCTTC
-	TRBV9	15	-	TRBJ1-1	CASSVRDTSNTEAFF	TGTGCCAGCAGCGTTCGGGACACTTCGAACACTGAAGCTTTCTTT
-	TRBV4-1	17	-	TRBJ1-6	CASSHQQARHNNSPLHF	TGCGCCAGCAGCCACCAACAGGCCCGCCACAATAATTCACCCCTCCACTTT
-	TRBV15	14	-	TRBJ1-4	CATSSTGDGEKLFF	TGTGCCACCAGCAGCACAGGTGATGGTGAAAAACTGTTTTTT
-	TRBV28	14	few	TRBJ1-5	CASSFNGPNQPQHF	TGTGCCAGCAGTTTTAACGGGCCCAATCAGCCCCAGCATTTT
-	TRBV11-2	14	-	TRBJ1-2	CAGSLGRTNYGYTF	TGTGCCGGCAGCTTAGGGAGGACTAACTATGGCTACACCTTC
-	TRBV30	14	-	TRBJ1-1	CAWSVDSSYTEAFF	TGTGCCTGGAGTGTGGACAGTTCGTACACTGAAGCTTTCTTT
-	TRBV12-3/TRBV12-4	15	-	TRBJ1-2	CASSQHRELNYGYTF	TGTGCCAGCAGTCAACACAGGGAACTTAACTATGGCTACACCTTC
-	TRBV6-1	13	many	TRBJ1-1	CASRVDSYTEAFF	TGTGCCAGCAGAGTCGACAGCTACACTGAAGCTTTCTTT
-	TRBV4-2	14	-	TRBJ2-5	CASSQGSAGETQYF	TGTGCCAGCAGCCAAGGATCGGCTGGTGAGACCCAGTACTTC
-	TRBV12-5	14	few	TRBJ2-2	CASGLPPGSGELFF	TGTGCTAGTGGTTTGCCTCCAGGGTCCGGGGAGCTGTTTTTT
-	TRBV3-1	12	many	TRBJ1-5	CASSQVNQPQHF	TGTGCCAGCAGCCAAGTAAATCAGCCCCAGCATTTT